Given below is one TCR beta chain in context. In the PCR, 60 Vbeta and 13 Jbeta primers were used. Sequencing used immunoSEQ multiplex PCR; TCRdb keeps in-frame clones, though not all of them. This sample carries roughly 200,000 clones, approximately 80% of them seen once, and the ten largest clones take less than 2%. CDR3 size: 15 residues. The germline V gene has CDR1 MNHNS and CDR2 SASEGT. V lost 2 bases and J lost 7, with 14 bases in between. The data were taken from a study of cytomegalovirus exposure and HLA in healthy donors. The TCR comes from a young woman in good health and CMV-seronegative. The chain is built from TRBV6-1 and TRBJ1-4; D may be TRBD1 (6 bases). Sequencing input: PBMCs. CDR3 region: CASSERGRGSEKLFF. In nucleotides, the CDR3 is TGTGCCAGCAGTGAACGGGGCAGGGGAAGTGAAAAACTGTTTTTT.